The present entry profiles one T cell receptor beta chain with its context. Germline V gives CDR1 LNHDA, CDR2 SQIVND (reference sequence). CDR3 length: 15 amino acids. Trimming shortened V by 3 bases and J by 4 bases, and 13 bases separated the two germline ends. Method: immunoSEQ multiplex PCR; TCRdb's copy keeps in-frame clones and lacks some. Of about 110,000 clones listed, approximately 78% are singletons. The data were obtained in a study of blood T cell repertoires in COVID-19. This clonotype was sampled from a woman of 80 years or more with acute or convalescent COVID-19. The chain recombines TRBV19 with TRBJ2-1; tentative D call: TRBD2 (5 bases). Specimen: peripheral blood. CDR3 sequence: CASSMGGPPYNEQFF. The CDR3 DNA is TGTGCCAGTAGTATGGGCGGGCCGCCTTACAATGAGCAGTTCTTC.